This TCR beta chain comes out of a study of T cell responses to AZD1222 COVID-19 vaccine. Data came from immunoSEQ multiplex PCR; TCRdb stores just in-frame clones and leaves some out. The sample carries approximately 130,000 clones, approximately 85% recorded once. J was trimmed by 7 bases and V by 5 bases; bases with no gene match: 6. Germline values: CDR1 KGHDR, CDR2 SFDVKD. The CDR3 spans 14 residues. Sequencing was performed on peripheral blood, taken on day 0 of AZD1222 vaccination. The receptor comes from an adult in good health. The gene calls are TRBV24-1 and TRBJ1-5, with 8 positions matching TRBD1. CDR3 region: CATSGGQGSQPQHF. The CDR3 region has the DNA TGTGCCACCAGTGGAGGACAGGGTAGCCAGCCCCAGCATTTT.